Each of the 29 T cell receptor beta chains below was sequenced from the same sample in a study of CD8 T cells in ankylosing spondylitis (dated by TCRdb to about 2017). The library was produced with 5' RACE. The sample was run on an Illumina HiSeq 2500. TCRdb itself trimmed the public reads at Q25 with fastp, ran MiXCR and retained productive beta chains. Entries are consolidated by CDR3 protein sequence, retaining the most common genes and DNA. This sample comprises roughly 200,000 distinct CDR3 sequences, 10% to 15% of them detected only once. 16% of the sample is taken by the ten largest. The specimen was blood, either unsorted or a sorted T cell fraction (not recorded which). Source of these receptors: a male donor with ankylosing spondylitis or in good health (not recorded which).

The sample holds many counts of this clonotype. This chain joins TRBV29-1 and TRBJ1-2; D possibly corresponds to TRBD1 (6 bases). Germline V gene sequence: CDR1 SQVTM, CDR2 ANQGSEA. The CDR3 extends over 13 amino acids. Trimming took off 8 bases at V and 1 base at J, with 14 bases between the two ends. The CDR3: CSSVQQGNYGYTF. The DNA of the CDR3 is TGCAGCTCTGTTCAACAGGGTAACTATGGCTACACCTTC. Full variable domain (outside the CDR3, taken from reference TRBV29-1 and TRBJ1-2): SAVISQKPSRDICQRGTSLTIQCQVDSQVTMMFWYRQQPGQSLTLIATANQGSEATYESGFVIDKFPISRPNLTFSTLTVSNMSPEDSSIYLCSSVQQGNYGYTFGSGTRLTVV.

The chain is built from TRBV2 and TRBJ2-1; D remains unclear. V lost 11 bases to trimming and J lost 0 bases, with 14 bases between them. The CDR3 spans 14 residues. The germline CDR1 and CDR2 sequences are SNHLY and FYNNEI. CDR3 nucleotides: TGTGCCCTACTCGGAGAGAGCTCCTACAATGAGCAGTTCTTC. This gives the protein CALLGESSYNEQFF.

This clonotype was seen only a few times. The rearrangement uses TRBV7-2 and TRBJ2-2; D not certain. The CDR3 contains 13 residues. The V gene's germline CDR1 is SGHTA and CDR2 FQGNSA. The germline V and J ends were trimmed by 5 bases and 7 bases, with 11 bases remaining between them. The chain's CDR3 is CASSTTVRGELFF. For the CDR3, the DNA is TGTGCCAGCAGCACAACGGTCCGCGGGGAGCTGTTTTTT. Based on the CDR3 plus reference TRBV7-2 and TRBJ2-2, the full variable domain is GAGVSQSPSNKVTEKGKDVELRCDPISGHTALYWYRQSLGQGLEFLIYFQGNSAPDKSGLPSDRFSAERTGGSVSTLTIQRTQQEDSAVYLCASSTTVRGELFFGEGSRLTVL.

V and J are TRBV2 and TRBJ1-2; weak D call: TRBD1 (5 bases). V was shortened by 6 bases and J by 2 bases, with 10 bases between the two germline ends. Germline V lookup: CDR1 SNHLY, CDR2 FYNNEI. The CDR3 covers 13 residues. The DNA for the CDR3 is TGTGCCAGCAGCCCGGGACTGAACTATGGCTACACCTTC. It yields the protein CASSPGLNYGYTF.

The chain combines TRBV20-1 with TRBJ2-3; D is ambiguous. The CDR3 length is 15 residues. Germline V gene lookup returns CDR1 DFQATT and CDR2 SNEGSKA (reference sequence). Trimming shortened V by 0 bases and J by 6 bases, and 16 bases separated the two germline ends. The CDR3 region is CSARDRPVHGDTQYF. The CDR3 coding sequence is TGCAGTGCTAGAGATCGGCCGGTTCATGGGGATACGCAGTATTTT.

The rearrangement links TRBV5-1 to TRBJ2-5; 9 nucleotides align to TRBD2. Germline trimming cut 0 bases from V and 1 base from J; bases unmatched to any gene: 7. The CDR3 runs to 17 residues. The germline CDR1 and CDR2 sequences are SGHRS and YFSETQ. CDR3: CASSLAEASGVQETQYF. In DNA, the CDR3 is TGCGCCAGCAGCTTGGCCGAAGCTAGCGGGGTCCAAGAGACCCAGTACTTC.

This clonotype has a count of ten or more. The V call is TRBV4-1, the J call TRBJ2-1, with TRBD2 matching 12 bases. This CDR3 has 16 amino acids. Germline V gives CDR1 MGHRA, CDR2 YSYEKL. J lost 10 bases, V lost 1 base, and 8 bases had no gene match. The CDR3 coding sequence is TGCGCCAGCAGCCAAGTAGCTTGGACTAGCGGGGTAGAGCAGTTCTTC. Its protein is CASSQVAWTSGVEQFF.

In its sample, this clonotype was seen many times. The chain employs TRBV29-1 and TRBJ2-5; D is perhaps TRBD1 (6 bases). Germline CDR1 is SQVTM and CDR2 is ANQGSEA. This CDR3 region has 14 residues. Trimming took off 3 bases at V and 3 bases at J, with 14 bases between the two ends. DNA of the CDR3: TGCAGCGTTGATCCCGAATGGACAGAAGAGACCCAGTACTTC. Amino acids: CSVDPEWTEETQYF.

The chain combines TRBV5-1 with TRBJ2-3; possibly TRBD1 or TRBD2 for D (5 bases each). CDR3 length: 15 residues. Trimming removed 4 bases at V and 7 bases at J, with 19 bases between. Germline V gene lookup returns CDR1 SGHRS and CDR2 YFSETQ. CDR3 loop: CASSVRDGPKNTQYF. The CDR3 coding sequence is TGCGCCAGCAGCGTCCGGGACGGACCAAAGAATACGCAGTATTTT.

This clonotype has a count of ten or more. The CDR3 sequence is CASSLRAGRTSGTDTQYF. DNA for the CDR3: TGTGCCAGCAGTTTGCGAGCCGGAAGGACTAGCGGCACAGATACGCAGTATTTT. The chain recombines TRBV28 with TRBJ2-3; 9 bases fit TRBD2. Looked up from germline, CDR1 is MDHEN and CDR2 is SYDVKM. With V trimmed by 3 bases and J by 1 base, 11 bases remained unmatched. CDR3 length equals 18 residues.

This clonotype was observed many times. The chain is built from TRBV7-9 and TRBJ2-1, with unresolved D. The CDR3 is 12 amino acids. Germline V gives CDR1 SEHNR, CDR2 FQNEAQ (reference sequence). Trimming pared 5 bases from V and 6 bases from J, leaving 8 bases between. The CDR3, as DNA: TGTGCCAGCAGCCAAGGCCTCAATGAGCAGTTCTTC. Translated, it gives CASSQGLNEQFF.

This sequence joins TRBV6-1 and TRBJ1-2; D is ambiguous. Per the germline V gene, CDR1 is MNHNS and CDR2 is SASEGT. CDR3 length: 15 residues. V gave up 0 bases and J gave up 8 bases, with 16 bases separating them. DNA of the CDR3: TGTGCCAGCAGTGAAGCTTGGTGGGAGGGAGAAGGCTACACCTTC. Translation: CASSEAWWEGEGYTF.

This chain links TRBV5-5 with TRBJ2-3; 8 nucleotides agree with TRBD2. This CDR3 is built from 16 residues. V shed 4 bases, J shed 2 bases, and the junction held 9 bases outside the gene matches. Germline V gene sequence: CDR1 SGHKS, CDR2 YYEKEE (reference sequence). The CDR3 DNA sequence: TGTGCCAGCAGCGTTTTTGAAGCGGGGGCCACAGATACGCAGTATTTT. Protein: CASSVFEAGATDTQYF.

This clonotype has only a few counts. The V and J genes are TRBV6-5 and TRBJ1-1, with D tentatively TRBD1 (5 bases). V lost 4 bases and J lost 1, with 13 bases in between. The germline V gene encodes CDR1 MNHEY and CDR2 SVGAGI. The CDR3 extends over 15 amino acids. This CDR3 reads CASSSSMGPNTEAFF. CDR3 DNA: TGTGCCAGCAGTTCCTCCATGGGGCCGAACACTGAAGCTTTCTTT.

This clonotype was seen at least ten times. The chain has TRBV4-1 and TRBJ2-7, with no clear D. This CDR3 is 14 amino acids long. Trimming shortened V by 0 bases and J by 0 bases, and 6 bases separated the two germline ends. Germline CDR1 MGHRA, CDR2 YSYEKL. The CDR3 sequence: CASSQEGHSYEQYF. CDR3 nucleotides: TGCGCCAGCAGCCAAGAGGGCCACTCCTACGAGCAGTACTTC.

The chain joins TRBV2 to TRBJ1-1; tentative D call: TRBD1 (6 bases). CDR3 length: 18 residues. Trimming took 1 base from V and 4 from J, leaving 22 bases between them. The germline V gene has CDR1 SNHLY and CDR2 FYNNEI. Here the CDR3 reads CASSEERFGGLAGTEAFF. The DNA of the CDR3 is TGTGCCAGCAGTGAAGAACGGTTTGGGGGGCTCGCGGGCACTGAAGCTTTCTTT.

This clonotype was recorded at least ten times. The chain links TRBV5-1 to TRBJ2-1; D may be TRBD1 or TRBD2 (5 bases each). Trimming stripped 4 bases from V and 5 bases from J, with 13 bases between. Looked up from germline, CDR1 is SGHRS and CDR2 is YFSETQ. The CDR3 loop spans 14 amino acids. In nucleotides, the CDR3 is TGCGCCAGCAGCCCCGGGACCGATCACAATGAGCAGTTCTTC. This sequence encodes CASSPGTDHNEQFF. Complete variable domain (other parts from reference TRBV5-1 and TRBJ2-1): KAGVTQTPRYLIKTRGQQVTLSCSPISGHRSVSWYQQTPGQGLQFLFEYFSETQRNKGNFPGRFSGRQFSNSRSEMNVSTLELGDSALYLCASSPGTDHNEQFFGPGTRLTVL.

The chain carries TRBV7-9 and TRBJ2-1; perhaps TRBD2 as D (5 bases). Germline V CDR1 and CDR2: SEHNR, FQNEAQ (reference sequence). The CDR3 extends over 14 amino acids. The V gene lost 1 base and the J gene lost 6 bases, with 10 bases spanning the gap. In DNA form, the CDR3 reads TGTGCCAGCAGCTTAGGGGGAGCCTTCAATGAGCAGTTCTTC. It encodes CASSLGGAFNEQFF. Combining the CDR3 with reference TRBV7-9 and TRBJ2-1 gives the whole variable domain DTGVSQNPRHKITKRGQNVTFRCDPISEHNRLYWYRQTLGQGPEFLTYFQNEAQLEKSRLLSDRFSAERPKGSFSTLEIQRTEQGDSAMYLCASSLGGAFNEQFFGPGTRLTVL.

The chain carries TRBV7-9 and TRBJ1-6; a possible D gene is TRBD1 (5 bases). Deletions cut 7 bases from V and 15 bases from J, with 16 bases between. CDR1 is SEHNR and CDR2 is FQNEAQ in the germline V gene (reference sequence). The CDR3 length is 12 residues. As DNA, the CDR3 is TGTGCCAGCATCCCCGCGCAGGGAATCCTCCACTTT. Its protein is CASIPAQGILHF.

This clonotype showed up many times. This sequence joins TRBV12-3 or TRBV12-4 and TRBJ2-6; perhaps TRBD2 as D (5 bases). Trimming took off 10 bases at V and 4 bases at J, with 11 bases between the two ends. The CDR3 runs 13 residues. Here the CDR3 reads CAIEGTGANVLTF. CDR3 DNA: TGTGCCATCGAGGGCACCGGGGCCAACGTCCTGACTTTC.

This clonotype occurred many times. This chain joins TRBV20-1 and TRBJ1-4, with unresolved D. V was shortened by 3 bases and J by 3 bases, with 14 bases between the two germline ends. The CDR3 length is 15 residues. Germline V CDR1 and CDR2: DFQATT, SNEGSKA (reference sequence). The CDR3 here is CSASREKASNEKLFF. CDR3 nucleotide sequence: TGCAGTGCTAGTAGGGAGAAGGCTTCTAATGAAAAACTGTTTTTT.

This clonotype turned up a few times. The chain joins TRBV6-5 to TRBJ2-4, with TRBD2 matching 8 bases. The CDR3 extends over 15 amino acids. With 2 bases clipped from V and 8 bases from J, the junction kept 8 bases outside the gene matches. Germline CDR1 MNHEY, CDR2 SVGAGI. The CDR3 spells CASSYTAGAPHIQYF. As DNA, the CDR3 is TGTGCCAGCAGTTACACAGCGGGAGCCCCTCACATTCAGTACTTC.

In this sample, this clonotype turned up a few times. V gene TRBV27 combines with J gene TRBJ2-5; D is perhaps TRBD2 (6 bases). CDR3 size: 14 residues. CDR1 is MNHEY, CDR2 SMNVEV, per germline (reference sequence). V was clipped by 6 bases and J by 4 bases, with 15 bases between them. CDR3 sequence reads: CASSRLEEIETQYF. The DNA for the CDR3 is TGTGCCAGCAGCAGACTAGAAGAAATAGAGACCCAGTACTTC.

The CDR3 region is CASSLAEGQGGTEAFF. In DNA, the CDR3 is TGCGCCAGCAGCTTGGCCGAGGGGCAGGGCGGCACTGAAGCTTTCTTT. The chain couples TRBV5-1 to TRBJ1-1; weak D call: TRBD1 (5 bases). The CDR3 has 16 amino acids. Germline assignment: CDR1 SGHRS and CDR2 YFSETQ. V lost 0 bases to trimming and J lost 4 bases, with 16 bases between them.

A few counts support this clonotype. The chain joins TRBV4-2 to TRBJ1-6; possible D gene TRBD1, 5 bases. The length of the CDR3 is 16 residues. The germline V gene encodes CDR1 LGHNA and CDR2 YNFKEQ. Trimming cost V 0 bases and J 10 bases, with 16 bases left between them. The CDR3 spells CASSQEEWAGRSPLHF. The CDR3, as DNA: TGTGCCAGCAGCCAAGAGGAGTGGGCAGGGAGGTCACCCCTCCACTTT.

V is TRBV20-1 and J is TRBJ2-7; the D is unclear. The CDR3 spans 13 residues. The ends were cut back, 0 bases at V and 7 bases at J, with 13 bases in the middle. In germline, CDR1 is DFQATT, CDR2 SNEGSKA (reference sequence). The CDR3 loop reads CSARDDLNGEQYF. CDR3 DNA sequence: TGCAGTGCTAGAGATGACCTGAACGGGGAGCAGTACTTC.

This clonotype was seen only a few times. V is TRBV5-6 and J is TRBJ1-1, with a weak D call TRBD1 (5 bases). In germline, CDR1 is SGHDT, CDR2 YYEEEE. V lost 4 bases, J lost 2 bases, and 21 bases lay in between. The CDR3 is made up of 17 amino acids. The CDR3 region is CASSPSGTFLRNTEAFF. The CDR3 DNA follows: TGTGCCAGCAGCCCCTCGGGGACGTTTCTACGAAACACTGAAGCTTTCTTT.

The chain uses TRBV12-3 or TRBV12-4 and TRBJ2-1; 11 nucleotides match TRBD2. This CDR3 has 15 amino acids. J lost 9 bases, V lost 6 bases, and 10 bases had no gene match. CDR3 loop: CASSPTSGEEGEQFF. CDR3 bases: TGTGCCAGCAGCCCGACTAGCGGGGAAGAAGGTGAGCAGTTCTTC.

The chain joins TRBV7-9 to TRBJ2-2; no definite D call. V was cut by 1 base and J by 0 bases, with 12 bases left in between. The CDR3 length is 17 residues. In germline, CDR1 is SEHNR, CDR2 FQNEAQ (reference sequence). CDR3 coding DNA: TGTGCCAGCAGCTTAGAGGCAGTCGTACCGAACACCGGGGAGCTGTTTTTT. It translates to CASSLEAVVPNTGELFF.